The 29 T cell receptor beta chains given below trace back to one sample, sequenced in a study of T cells expressing NK-cell markers. TCRdb re-called the 5' RACE reads and shows each CDR3 protein once, DNA omitted. The table for this sample gives some 340,000 distinct CDR3 sequences. The sample was blood T cells: a sorted CD56 or NKG2C T cell subset, CD4+ or CD8+ T cells, or bulk PBMC T cells (not recorded which). These receptors came from a man aged 18 to 69 in good health.

The J gene is TRBJ2-1, the V gene TRBV20-1; TCRdb calls TRBD1, which cannot be checked without DNA. Per germline, CDR1 DFQATT and CDR2 SNEGSKA (reference sequence). The CDR3 runs to 16 residues. CDR3 amino acids: CSARIRWAGDYNEQFF.

This rearrangement joins TRBV7-3 to TRBJ1-1; TCRdb's D call, TRBD1, is unchecked because there is no DNA. Germline V gene lookup returns CDR1 SGHTA and CDR2 FQGTGA. The CDR3 runs 15 residues. The chain's CDR3 is CASSRDGRVGAEAFF.

V gene TRBV12-3 or TRBV12-4 combines with J gene TRBJ1-4; TCRdb's D gene call, TRBD1, goes unchecked for lack of DNA. The CDR3 is 18 amino acids. CDR3 protein: CASSPRRTLRGANEKLFF.

This chain connects TRBV2 to TRBJ2-3. CDR1 is SNHLY, CDR2 FYNNEI, per germline. This CDR3 is 14 amino acids long. CDR3 loop: CASSVGLATDTQYF.

This rearrangement joins TRBV20-1 to TRBJ1-1. Germline lookup yields CDR1 DFQATT and CDR2 SNEGSKA (reference sequence). This CDR3 contains 13 residues. CDR3: CSARMTLYTEAFF.

The J gene is TRBJ1-2, the V gene TRBV5-6. The CDR3 has 15 amino acids. Per germline, CDR1 SGHDT and CDR2 YYEEEE. The CDR3 reads CASSRKGSNYYGYTF.

The chain couples TRBV5-1 to TRBJ2-5; there is no DNA to check the TCRdb D call of TRBD2. The V gene's germline CDR1 is SGHRS and CDR2 YFSETQ. The CDR3 is 13 residues long. The CDR3 is CASRRLARETQYF.

The genes are TRBV18 and TRBJ2-7. The V gene's germline CDR1 is KGHSH and CDR2 LQKENI. The CDR3 has 14 residues. CDR3 sequence reads: CASSLRQSLYEQYF.

The CDR3 region is CASSFPGTGFRYGYTF. The chain carries TRBV5-6 and TRBJ1-2; the TRBD1 assignment by TCRdb is unverifiable without DNA. Germline-derived CDR1 and CDR2 are SGHDT and YYEEEE. This CDR3 spans 16 amino acids.

The chain combines TRBV7-8 with TRBJ1-2; absent DNA, TCRdb's TRBD1 call cannot be checked. The CDR3 is 14 amino acids. Germline CDR1 SGHVS, CDR2 FQNEAQ. CDR3 sequence: CASSLVWAGDGYTF.

The chain couples TRBV2 to TRBJ2-7; the TCRdb call, TRBD1, lacks DNA for checking. CDR3 size: 14 residues. Germline lookup yields CDR1 SNHLY and CDR2 FYNNEI. The CDR3: CASSGVVGGREQYF. The full variable domain, its missing parts supplied by reference TRBV2 and TRBJ2-7, is EPEVTQTPSHQVTQMGQEVILRCVPISNHLYFYWYRQILGQKVEFLVSFYNNEISEKSEIFDDQFSVERPDGSNFTLKIRSTKLEDSAMYFCASSGVVGGREQYFGPGTRLTVT.

This rearrangement joins TRBV21-1 to TRBJ2-1; TCRdb's assignment of TRBD1 cannot be checked, as there is no DNA. TRBV21-1 is a pseudogene segment. The CDR3 length is 16 residues. CDR3 loop: CASSSRAVWSYNEQFF.

The genes are TRBV7-2 and TRBJ2-7; the TCRdb call, TRBD2, lacks DNA for checking. The CDR3 extends over 12 amino acids. CDR1 and CDR2 from the germline V gene are SGHTA and FQGNSA. The CDR3 sequence: CASAGGRLEQYF.

The chain combines TRBV7-2 with TRBJ2-2; TCRdb returns TRBD2, unconfirmable since there is no DNA. This CDR3 has 15 residues. CDR1 is SGHTA, CDR2 FQGNSA, per germline. This chain's CDR3 is CASSLGGPVAGSCFF.

The chain is built from TRBV6-2 or TRBV6-3 and TRBJ2-3. The germline CDR1 and CDR2 sequences are MNHEY and SVGEGT. The CDR3 length is 14 residues. CDR3 sequence reads: CASSYSTSTDTQYF.

V is TRBV5-1 and J is TRBJ1-1. The CDR3 is 14 residues long. From germline, CDR1 is SGHRS and CDR2 YFSETQ. The CDR3 loop is CASSYPDIPSEAFF.

The CDR3 loop reads CASSKIRGAGNTIYF. The chain couples TRBV6-1 to TRBJ1-3; lacking DNA, the TRBD1 call made by TCRdb goes unchecked. The CDR3 contains 15 residues. CDR1 is MNHNS and CDR2 is SASEGT in the germline V gene.

The chain joins TRBV6-5 to TRBJ2-7; no DNA is available, so the TRBD2 call from TCRdb remains unchecked. Germline assignment: CDR1 MNHEY and CDR2 SVGAGI. CDR3 length: 14 amino acids. This CDR3 is CASSYVLADYEQYF.

The V gene is TRBV28, the J gene TRBJ2-1; lacking DNA, the TRBD1 call made by TCRdb goes unchecked. This CDR3 is built from 14 residues. The germline gives CDR1 MDHEN, CDR2 SYDVKM. CDR3 amino acids: CASILGGRFDEQFF.

This chain connects TRBV6-1 to TRBJ1-2; TCRdb's D call, TRBD1, is unchecked because there is no DNA. The V gene's germline CDR1 is MNHNS and CDR2 SASEGT. CDR3 length: 14 residues. CDR3 protein: CASREGQGTYGYTF.

CDR3 region: CSARASGQGYNEQFF. V is TRBV20-1 and J is TRBJ2-1; TCRdb outputs TRBD1, but without DNA this stays unchecked. Germline assignment: CDR1 DFQATT and CDR2 SNEGSKA (reference sequence). The CDR3 spans 15 residues.

The rearrangement uses TRBV21-1 and TRBJ1-1. TRBV21-1 is classified as a pseudogene. The length of the CDR3 is 13 residues. The CDR3 spells CASSRGDLSEAFF.

This chain uses TRBV12-3 or TRBV12-4 with TRBJ2-6; TCRdb's assignment of TRBD1 cannot be checked, as there is no DNA. CDR3 length: 19 residues. Here the CDR3 reads CASIPRGDRVGTGANVLTF.

This sequence joins TRBV6-2 or TRBV6-3 and TRBJ1-2; no DNA is available, so the TRBD1 call from TCRdb remains unchecked. The CDR3 extends over 13 amino acids. Germline V gene lookup returns CDR1 MNHEY and CDR2 SVGEGT. The CDR3 spells CASSRRDLYGYTF.

The chain employs TRBV12-3 or TRBV12-4 and TRBJ2-4; TCRdb calls TRBD1, which cannot be checked without DNA. The length of the CDR3 is 14 residues. CDR3 amino acids: CASSPEHSKNIQYF.

V is TRBV7-9 and J is TRBJ2-3. Germline V gene sequence: CDR1 SEHNR, CDR2 FQNEAQ (reference sequence). The CDR3 sequence is 13 residues long. CDR3 sequence reads: CASSFGSSDTQYF.

The J gene is TRBJ2-1, the V gene TRBV19. This CDR3 is built from 16 residues. The germline gives CDR1 LNHDA, CDR2 SQIVND (reference sequence). CDR3 sequence reads: CASSTSLQTVVGEQFF. The variable domain in full, completed from reference TRBV19 and TRBJ2-1, reads DGGITQSPKYLFRKEGQNVTLSCEQNLNHDAMYWYRQDPGQGLRLIYYSQIVNDFQKGDIAEGYSVSREKKESFPLTVTSAQKNPTAFYLCASSTSLQTVVGEQFFGPGTRLTVL.

This rearrangement joins TRBV2 to TRBJ2-1; TCRdb selects TRBD1, and the lack of DNA leaves this call unchecked. Germline V gene data show CDR1 as SNHLY and CDR2 as FYNNEI. There are 15 residues in the CDR3. CDR3 in amino acids: CASSEQGNLLNEQFF.

This sequence joins TRBV7-9 and TRBJ1-6; as DNA is missing, the TRBD1 call by TCRdb cannot be tested. Germline V gene data show CDR1 as SEHNR and CDR2 as FQNEAQ (reference sequence). The CDR3 runs 17 residues. CDR3 loop: CASSLGDRSSYNSPLHF.